The 11 T cell receptor beta chains in this list originate from one sample, sequenced in a study of technical replicates of blood from a handful of donors. Profiling relied on immunoSEQ multiplex PCR, and the TCRdb table lists in-frame clones only, not all of them. The sample has 100,000 or so clones, approximately 95% seen once; the top ten hold around 0.37%. Sequences were obtained from T cells isolated from PBMCs. The receptors stem from a human donor in good health.

V and J are TRBV6-1 and TRBJ2-7, with 7 bases aligning to TRBD2. In germline, CDR1 is MNHNS, CDR2 SASEGT. The CDR3 covers 14 residues. V trimming: 1 base; J trimming: 2 bases; junction bases outside the gene matches: 2. The CDR3 reads CASSEVGTTYEQYF. CDR3 nucleotides: TGTGCCAGCAGTGAAGTAGGGACTACCTACGAGCAGTACTTC.

The V and J genes are TRBV30 and TRBJ2-2, with 8 bases aligning to TRBD2. The V and J ends lost 7 bases and 3 bases, in that order; junction bases with no gene match: 7. This CDR3 has 14 residues. Germline values: CDR1 GTSNPN, CDR2 SVGIG (reference sequence). The CDR3 reads CASSGTRYTGELFF. As DNA, the CDR3 is TGTGCCTCCTCCGGGACTAGGTACACCGGGGAGCTGTTTTTT.

Here the CDR3 reads CASSLGQGWDIQYF. CDR3 bases: TGTGCCAGCAGCTTGGGACAGGGTTGGGACATTCAGTACTTC. The rearrangement joins TRBV11-2 to TRBJ2-4; 9 nucleotides align to TRBD1. The germline V gene has CDR1 SGHAT and CDR2 FQNNGV. The CDR3 consists of 14 residues. V trimming: 3 bases; J trimming: 8 bases; junction bases outside the gene matches: 5.

This chain connects TRBV27 to TRBJ2-1, with 8 bases fitting TRBD2. Germline assignment: CDR1 MNHEY and CDR2 SMNVEV (reference sequence). The V segment lost 8 bases and the J segment 9 bases; nucleotides outside the gene matches: 9. The CDR3 covers 13 residues. The CDR3 bases are TGTGCCAGCGGGGCGGGAGGTCAGAGTGAGCAGTTCTTC. It specifies CASGAGGQSEQFF.

The CDR3 nucleotides are TGTGCCAGTACCAGGGGATGGGGCAATCAGCCCCAGCATTTT. Amino acid sequence: CASTRGWGNQPQHF. This rearrangement joins TRBV19 to TRBJ1-5, with D maybe TRBD1 (6 bases). The CDR3 is made up of 14 amino acids. Germline V lookup: CDR1 LNHDA, CDR2 SQIVND (reference sequence). Trimming took 7 bases from V and 2 from J, leaving 12 bases between them. The full variable domain, its missing parts supplied by reference TRBV19 and TRBJ1-5, is DGGITQSPKYLFRKEGQNVTLSCEQNLNHDAMYWYRQDPGQGLRLIYYSQIVNDFQKGDIAEGYSVSREKKESFPLTVTSAQKNPTAFYLCASTRGWGNQPQHFGDGTRLSIL.

This sequence joins TRBV19 and TRBJ2-1; possible D gene TRBD2, 6 bases. CDR3 length: 15 amino acids. Trimming removed 1 base from V and 8 bases from J, with 15 bases in between. Germline values: CDR1 LNHDA, CDR2 SQIVND (reference sequence). The CDR3: CASSIAAGVVHEQFF. CDR3 coding DNA: TGTGCCAGTAGTATAGCAGCGGGCGTGGTTCATGAGCAGTTCTTC.

V and J are TRBV7-6 and TRBJ2-5; D might be TRBD1 (6 bases). This CDR3 has 12 residues. Trimming removed 4 bases at V and 10 bases at J, with 13 bases between. Germline V gene sequence: CDR1 SGHVS, CDR2 FNYEAQ. The CDR3 sequence: CASSSHPGDQYF. CDR3 DNA sequence: TGTGCCAGCAGCTCCCACCCAGGGGACCAGTACTTC.

The chain combines TRBV7-2 with TRBJ1-2; no reliable D call. Trimming removed 3 bases at V and 3 bases at J, with 11 bases between. The CDR3 is made up of 14 amino acids. The germline V gene encodes CDR1 SGHTA and CDR2 FQGNSA. This chain's CDR3 is CASSFSNTDYGYTF. The CDR3 bases are TGTGCCAGCAGCTTTTCGAACACAGACTATGGCTACACCTTC.

This clone was picked up one time. The chain combines TRBV6-1 with TRBJ1-4; 9 bases are a match to TRBD1. Germline assignment: CDR1 MNHNS and CDR2 SASEGT. Unmatched junction bases numbered 5, after V lost 1 base and J lost 8 bases. CDR3 length: 15 amino acids. The CDR3 sequence: CASSEGTGAHEKLFF. As DNA, the CDR3 is TGTGCCAGCAGTGAAGGGACAGGGGCCCACGAAAAACTGTTTTTT.

The rearrangement uses TRBV9 and TRBJ2-3, with D possibly TRBD2 on 6 matching bases. The CDR3 contains 16 residues. The V gene lost 3 bases and the J gene lost 3 bases, with 17 bases spanning the gap. Germline assignment: CDR1 SGDLS and CDR2 YYNGEE. The CDR3 here is CASSGDGSSWTDTQYF. The CDR3 DNA is TGTGCCAGCAGCGGGGACGGGAGTAGTTGGACAGATACGCAGTATTTT.

The J gene is TRBJ1-1, the V gene TRBV9; no reliable D call. V was pared by 5 bases and J by 1 base, with 12 bases between. This CDR3 has 14 amino acids. CDR1 SGDLS and CDR2 YYNGEE come from the germline V gene. The CDR3 loop reads CASSPARGNTEAFF. The CDR3 bases are TGTGCCAGCAGTCCAGCCAGAGGGAACACTGAAGCTTTCTTT.